This T cell receptor beta chain was sequenced during a study of vaccination effects on CD4 cells after COVID-19. Sequencing was performed with immunoSEQ multiplex PCR; in TCRdb, only in-frame clones are kept and a portion is missing. The sample has some 74,000 clones, 70% to 90% seen once. Pools of viral peptides were used by the ViraFEST assay to expand antigen-specific CD4+ T cells ahead of sequencing. It was after nine to ten days of culture that CD4+ T cells were isolated. Participants were given two doses of BNT162b2 or mRNA-1273 vaccine. After approximately 2 million PBMC were placed in each well, they were cultured with approximately 9.4 IU/ml IL-2 and approximately 10 ug/ml peptides. General study findings and limits: The study found that only 1 of 255 vaccine-induced clones from healthy vaccinees cross-reacted with common cold coronaviruses.

Concerning this clone itself: The target antigen is unknown.

This TCR was recovered from a human donor who received a COVID-19 vaccine. Source: CD4+ T cells from PBMCs cultured with HCoV-229E spike peptides, taken after COVID-19 vaccination.

The CDR3 region has the DNA TGTGCCAGCACTCGGCTAGCGGGCACAGATACGCAGTATTTT. Amino acids: CASTRLAGTDTQYF. This rearrangement joins TRBV6-5 to TRBJ2-3; 7 bases fit TRBD2. The CDR3 is 14 amino acids. CDR1 and CDR2 from the germline V gene are MNHEY and SVGAGI. The J segment lost 1 base and the V segment lost 7 bases, leaving 5 bases of the junction unmatched.